This T cell receptor (beta chain) was obtained from a study of blood T cell repertoires in COVID-19. Repertoires were generated with immunoSEQ multiplex PCR, while TCRdb's copy carries only in-frame clones and drops some. This sample has approximately 300,000 clones; approximately 90% occur once, and the top ten carry roughly 3.3%. Sequencing was done on a sample of peripheral blood. The TCR sequence derives from a woman in her forties with acute or convalescent COVID-19.

The CDR3 loop is CASNNRGLINQPQHF. As DNA, the CDR3 is TGTGCCAGCAATAACAGGGGGCTTATCAATCAGCCCCAGCATTTT. The genes are TRBV2 and TRBJ1-5, with 9 bases matching TRBD1. This CDR3 contains 15 residues. Trimming took 7 bases from V and 3 from J; bases not matched to a gene: 7. From germline, CDR1 is SNHLY and CDR2 FYNNEI. The entire variable domain, with the rest obtained from reference TRBV2 and TRBJ1-5, is as follows: EPEVTQTPSHQVTQMGQEVILRCVPISNHLYFYWYRQILGQKVEFLVSFYNNEISEKSEIFDDQFSVERPDGSNFTLKIRSTKLEDSAMYFCASNNRGLINQPQHFGDGTRLSIL.